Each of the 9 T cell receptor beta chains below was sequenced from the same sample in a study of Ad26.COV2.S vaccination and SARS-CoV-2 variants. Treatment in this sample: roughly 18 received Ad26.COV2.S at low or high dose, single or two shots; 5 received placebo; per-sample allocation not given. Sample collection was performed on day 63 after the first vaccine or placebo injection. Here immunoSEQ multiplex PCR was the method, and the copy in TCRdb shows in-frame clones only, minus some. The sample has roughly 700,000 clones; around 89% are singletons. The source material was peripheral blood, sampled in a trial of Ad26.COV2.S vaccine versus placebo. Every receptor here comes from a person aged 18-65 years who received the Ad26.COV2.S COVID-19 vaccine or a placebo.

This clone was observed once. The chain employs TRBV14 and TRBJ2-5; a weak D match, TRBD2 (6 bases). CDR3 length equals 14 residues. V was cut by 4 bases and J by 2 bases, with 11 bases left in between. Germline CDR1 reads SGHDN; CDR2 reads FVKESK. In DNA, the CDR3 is TGTGCCAGCAGCCGGCGGGACGGGCAAGAGACCCAGTACTTC. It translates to CASSRRDGQETQYF.

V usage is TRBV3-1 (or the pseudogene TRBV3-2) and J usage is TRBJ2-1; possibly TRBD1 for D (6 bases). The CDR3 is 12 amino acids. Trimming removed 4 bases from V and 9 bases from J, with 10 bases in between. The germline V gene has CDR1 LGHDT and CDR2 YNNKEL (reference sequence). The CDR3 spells CASSLQGVEQFF. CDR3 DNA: TGTGCCAGCAGCCTACAGGGAGTTGAGCAGTTCTTC.

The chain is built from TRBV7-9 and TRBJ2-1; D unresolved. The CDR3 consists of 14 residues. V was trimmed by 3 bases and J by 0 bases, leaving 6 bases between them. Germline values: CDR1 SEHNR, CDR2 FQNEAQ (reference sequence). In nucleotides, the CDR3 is TGTGCCAGCAGCTTCGGTAGCTCCTACAATGAGCAGTTCTTC. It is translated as CASSFGSSYNEQFF.

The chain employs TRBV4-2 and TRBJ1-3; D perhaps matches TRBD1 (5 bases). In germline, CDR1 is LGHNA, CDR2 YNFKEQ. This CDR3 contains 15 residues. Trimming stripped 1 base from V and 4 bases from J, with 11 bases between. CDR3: CASSQGWGPGNTIYF. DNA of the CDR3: TGTGCCAGCAGCCAAGGATGGGGCCCAGGAAACACCATATATTTT.

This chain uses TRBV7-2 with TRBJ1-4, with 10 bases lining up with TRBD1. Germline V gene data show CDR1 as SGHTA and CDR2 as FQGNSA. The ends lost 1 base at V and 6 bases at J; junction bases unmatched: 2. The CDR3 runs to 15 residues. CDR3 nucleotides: TGTGCCAGCAGCTTAGGCGGGACAGGGGATGAAAAACTGTTTTTT. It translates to CASSLGGTGDEKLFF.

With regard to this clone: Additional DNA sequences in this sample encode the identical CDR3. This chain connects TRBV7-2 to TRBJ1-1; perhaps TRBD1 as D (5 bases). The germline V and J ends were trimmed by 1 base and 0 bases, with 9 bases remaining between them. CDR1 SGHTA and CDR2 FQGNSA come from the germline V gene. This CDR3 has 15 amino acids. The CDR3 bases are TGTGCCAGCAGCTTAGGGGGGGGACTGAACACTGAAGCTTTCTTT. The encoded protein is CASSLGGGLNTEAFF.

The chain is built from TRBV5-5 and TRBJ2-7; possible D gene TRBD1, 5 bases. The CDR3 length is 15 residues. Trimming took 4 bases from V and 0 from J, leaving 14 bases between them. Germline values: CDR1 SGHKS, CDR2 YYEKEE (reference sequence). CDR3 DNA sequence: TGTGCCAGCAGCCCCGACCACAGGTTCTCCTACGAGCAGTACTTC. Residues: CASSPDHRFSYEQYF.

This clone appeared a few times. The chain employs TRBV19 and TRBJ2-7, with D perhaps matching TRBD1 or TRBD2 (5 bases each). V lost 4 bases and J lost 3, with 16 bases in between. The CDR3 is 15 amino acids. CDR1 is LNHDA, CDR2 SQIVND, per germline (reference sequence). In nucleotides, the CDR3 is TGTGCCAGTAGTACCGAGGGTCAAAGGGGCTACGAGCAGTACTTC. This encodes CASSTEGQRGYEQYF.

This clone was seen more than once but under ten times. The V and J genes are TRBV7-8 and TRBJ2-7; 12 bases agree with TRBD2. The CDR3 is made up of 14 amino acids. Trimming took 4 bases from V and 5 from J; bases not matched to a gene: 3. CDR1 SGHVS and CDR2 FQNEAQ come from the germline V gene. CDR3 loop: CASSYPSGGDEQYF. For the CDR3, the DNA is TGTGCCAGCAGCTACCCTAGCGGGGGGGACGAGCAGTACTTC.